This T cell receptor beta chain was obtained from a study of cytotoxic CD8 clonotypes in ibrutinib-treated CLL. Some clones are missing from TCRdb's copy, which holds only in-frame ones; the method was immunoSEQ multiplex PCR. The sample holds over 200,000 clones, more than 75% seen once. CDR1 is SGHVS, CDR2 FQNEAQ, per germline. Deletions cut 7 bases from V and 1 base from J, with 14 bases between. The CDR3 loop spans 14 amino acids. This chain connects TRBV7-8 to TRBJ2-7; D is unclear. The receptor's source is a human donor with chronic lymphocytic leukemia. The specimen comprised PBMCs, sampled after 12 months of ibrutinib treatment. CDR3 DNA sequence: TGTGCCAGCACCACTTCCACAGCATCCTACGAGCAGTACTTC. Its protein product is CASTTSTASYEQYF.